The T cell receptor (beta chain) described here comes from a study of blood T cell repertoires in COVID-19. Study-level information: Collection of acute and convalescent COVID-19 samples took place in the United States, Italy and Spain. PBMCs, B-cell-depleted T cells, or T cells were the source of the cDNA or gDNA that made up the material.

V shed 2 bases and J shed 3 bases, with 13 bases lying between them. The CDR3 runs 15 residues. CDR1 MGHDK and CDR2 SYGVNS come from the germline V gene. Some clones are missing from TCRdb's copy, which holds only in-frame ones; the method was immunoSEQ multiplex PCR. The table shows roughly 250,000 clones, with 75% to 95% occurring only once. Self-reported history from a screening survey and questionnaire set each donor's cohort. Two consecutive negative NP/OP PCR tests, clearance, or resolved symptoms defined Cohort 3 recovery. The chain recombines TRBV25-1 with TRBJ1-2; possible D gene TRBD1, 6 bases. This clonotype was sampled from a woman aged 18-35 years who had recovered from COVID-19. Input material: PBMCs or T cells enriched from blood (not recorded which). The CDR3 is CASSERGGIHYGYTF. The DNA of the CDR3 is TGTGCCAGCAGTGAAAGAGGGGGAATTCACTATGGCTACACCTTC.